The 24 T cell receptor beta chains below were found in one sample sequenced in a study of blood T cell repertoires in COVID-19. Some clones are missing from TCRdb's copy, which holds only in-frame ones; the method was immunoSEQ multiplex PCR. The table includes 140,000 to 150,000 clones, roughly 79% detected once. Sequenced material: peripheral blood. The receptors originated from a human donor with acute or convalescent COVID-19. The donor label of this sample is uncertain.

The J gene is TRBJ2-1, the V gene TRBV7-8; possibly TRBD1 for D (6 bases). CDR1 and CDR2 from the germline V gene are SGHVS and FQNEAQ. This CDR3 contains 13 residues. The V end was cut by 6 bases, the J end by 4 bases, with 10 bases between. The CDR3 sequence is CASRLTGYNEQFF. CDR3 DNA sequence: TGTGCCAGCAGATTGACAGGTTACAATGAGCAGTTCTTC.

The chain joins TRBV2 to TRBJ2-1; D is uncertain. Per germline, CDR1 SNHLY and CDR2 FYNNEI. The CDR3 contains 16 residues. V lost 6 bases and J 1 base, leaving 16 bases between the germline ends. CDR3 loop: CASSRQAGTSYNEQFF. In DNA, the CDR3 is TGTGCCAGCAGCCGCCAGGCCGGTACTTCCTACAATGAGCAGTTCTTC.

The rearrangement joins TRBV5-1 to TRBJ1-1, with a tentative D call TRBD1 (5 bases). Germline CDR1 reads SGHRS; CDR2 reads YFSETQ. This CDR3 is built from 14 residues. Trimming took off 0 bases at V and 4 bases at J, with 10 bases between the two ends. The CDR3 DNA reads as TGCGCCAGCAGCTTGGGTCAGGGTGTCACTGAAGCTTTCTTT. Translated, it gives CASSLGQGVTEAFF.

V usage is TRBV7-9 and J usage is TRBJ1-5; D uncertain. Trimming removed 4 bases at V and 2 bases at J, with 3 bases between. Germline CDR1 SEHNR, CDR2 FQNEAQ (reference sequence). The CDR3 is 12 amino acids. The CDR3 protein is CASSSGNQPQHF. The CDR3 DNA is TGTGCCAGCAGCTCCGGCAATCAGCCCCAGCATTTT.

The CDR3 nucleotides read TGTGCCAGCAGTTACTCTACTTATAATTCACCCCTCCACTTT. Encoded protein: CASSYSTYNSPLHF. The gene calls are TRBV6-5 and TRBJ1-6; no definite D call. This CDR3 region has 14 residues. Trimming left V 0 bases short and J 4 bases short, with 4 bases between. Per germline, CDR1 MNHEY and CDR2 SVGAGI.

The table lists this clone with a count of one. The CDR3 reads CASSPRLTGANYGYTF. DNA for the CDR3: TGTGCCAGCAGCCCGCGACTTACAGGGGCCAACTATGGCTACACCTTC. The chain joins TRBV11-1 to TRBJ1-2; 7 nucleotides align to TRBD1. The CDR3 runs to 16 residues. Germline V gene data show CDR1 as SGHAT and CDR2 as FQDESV (reference sequence). V shed 5 bases and J 2 bases; nucleotides not matched to a gene: 11.

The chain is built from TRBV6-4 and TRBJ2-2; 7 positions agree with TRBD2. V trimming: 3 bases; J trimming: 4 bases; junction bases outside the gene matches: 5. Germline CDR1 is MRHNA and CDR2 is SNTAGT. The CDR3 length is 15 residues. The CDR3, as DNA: TGTGCCAGCAGTGAAACAGGCGGGGGCACCGGGGAGCTGTTTTTT. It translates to CASSETGGGTGELFF.

CDR3 DNA: TGTGCCAGCACCTCCGGAGCAGGGGCTAATTCACCCCTCCACTTT. Its translation is CASTSGAGANSPLHF. J is TRBJ1-6 and V is TRBV27, with D possibly matching TRBD1 (6 bases). Trimming shortened V by 7 bases and J by 6 bases, and 16 bases separated the two germline ends. This CDR3 has 15 residues. The V gene's germline CDR1 is MNHEY and CDR2 SMNVEV (reference sequence).

CDR3 sequence: CASSQQGRGYGYTF. Here the CDR3 DNA reads TGTGCCAGCAGCCAACAGGGACGGGGCTATGGCTACACCTTC. The gene calls are TRBV9 and TRBJ1-2; D is perhaps TRBD1 (6 bases). Germline CDR1 and CDR2: SGDLS and YYNGEE. V gave up 4 bases and J gave up 4 bases, with 14 bases separating them. The CDR3 has 14 amino acids.

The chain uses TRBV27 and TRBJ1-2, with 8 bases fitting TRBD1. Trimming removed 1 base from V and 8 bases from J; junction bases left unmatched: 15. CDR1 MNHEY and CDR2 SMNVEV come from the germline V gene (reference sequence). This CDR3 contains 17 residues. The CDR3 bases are TGTGCCAGCAGTTTATACTCGGGGACAGGAGGGAGTTACGGCTACACCTTC. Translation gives CASSLYSGTGGSYGYTF.

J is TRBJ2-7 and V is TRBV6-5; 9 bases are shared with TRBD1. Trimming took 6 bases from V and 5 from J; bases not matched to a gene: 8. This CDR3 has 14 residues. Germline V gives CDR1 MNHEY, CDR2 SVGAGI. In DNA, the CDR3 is TGTGCCAGCAGACCGCCGGGACAGGGAAACGAGCAGTACTTC. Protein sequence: CASRPPGQGNEQYF.

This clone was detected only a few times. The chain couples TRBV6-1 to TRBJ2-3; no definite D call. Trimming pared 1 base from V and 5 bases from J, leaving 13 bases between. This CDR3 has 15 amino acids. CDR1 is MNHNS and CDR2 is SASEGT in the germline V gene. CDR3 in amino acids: CASSEGWYNGDTQYF. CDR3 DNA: TGTGCCAGCAGTGAAGGCTGGTATAACGGAGATACGCAGTATTTT.

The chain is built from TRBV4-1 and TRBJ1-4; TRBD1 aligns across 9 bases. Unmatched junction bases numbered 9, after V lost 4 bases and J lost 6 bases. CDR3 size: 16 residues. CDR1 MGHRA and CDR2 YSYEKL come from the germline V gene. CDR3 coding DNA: TGCGCCAGCAGCCCGGAGTACAGGGGGCTTTATGAAAAACTGTTTTTT. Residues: CASSPEYRGLYEKLFF.

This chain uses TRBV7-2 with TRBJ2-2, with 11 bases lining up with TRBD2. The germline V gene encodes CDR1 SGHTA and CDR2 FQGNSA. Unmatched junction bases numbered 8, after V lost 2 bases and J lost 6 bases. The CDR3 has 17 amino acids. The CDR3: CASSLFSSGGLSGELFF. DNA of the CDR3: TGTGCCAGCAGCTTATTCTCTAGCGGGGGGCTTTCCGGGGAGCTGTTTTTT.

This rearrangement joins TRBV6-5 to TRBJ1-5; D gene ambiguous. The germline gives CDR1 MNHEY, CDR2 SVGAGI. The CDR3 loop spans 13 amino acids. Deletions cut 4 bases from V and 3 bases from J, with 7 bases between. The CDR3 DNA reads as TGTGCCAGCAGTTTACAGTCCAATCAGCCCCAGCATTTT. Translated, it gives CASSLQSNQPQHF.

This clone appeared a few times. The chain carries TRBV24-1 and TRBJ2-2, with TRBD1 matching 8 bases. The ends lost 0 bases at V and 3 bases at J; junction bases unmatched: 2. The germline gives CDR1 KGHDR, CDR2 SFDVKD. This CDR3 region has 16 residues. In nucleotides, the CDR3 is TGTGCCACCAGTGATTTGGGACAGGGCGACACCGGGGAGCTGTTTTTT. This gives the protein CATSDLGQGDTGELFF.

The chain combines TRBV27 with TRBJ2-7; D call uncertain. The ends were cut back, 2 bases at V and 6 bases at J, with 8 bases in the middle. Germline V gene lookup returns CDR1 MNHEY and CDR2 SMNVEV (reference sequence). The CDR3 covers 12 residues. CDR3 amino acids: CASSLLYGEQYF. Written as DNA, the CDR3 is TGTGCCAGCAGTTTACTCTACGGCGAGCAGTACTTC.

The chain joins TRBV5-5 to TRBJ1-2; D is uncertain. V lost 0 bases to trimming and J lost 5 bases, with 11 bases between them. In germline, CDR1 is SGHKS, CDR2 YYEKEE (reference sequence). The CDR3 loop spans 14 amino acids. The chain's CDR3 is CASSLDGGPYGYTF. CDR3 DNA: TGTGCCAGCAGCTTGGACGGAGGGCCGTATGGCTACACCTTC.

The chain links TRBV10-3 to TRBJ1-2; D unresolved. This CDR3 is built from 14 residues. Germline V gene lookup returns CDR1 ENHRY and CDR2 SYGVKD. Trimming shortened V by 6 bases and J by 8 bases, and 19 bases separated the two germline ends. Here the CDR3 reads CAISPEVRSEGYTF. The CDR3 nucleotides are TGTGCCATCAGCCCCGAGGTCCGAAGCGAAGGCTACACCTTC.

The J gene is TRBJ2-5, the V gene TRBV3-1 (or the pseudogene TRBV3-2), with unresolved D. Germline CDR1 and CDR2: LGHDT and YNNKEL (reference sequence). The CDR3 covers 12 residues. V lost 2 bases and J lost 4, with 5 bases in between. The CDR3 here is CASSQSGETQYF. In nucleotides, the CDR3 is TGTGCCAGCAGCCAATCGGGAGAGACCCAGTACTTC.

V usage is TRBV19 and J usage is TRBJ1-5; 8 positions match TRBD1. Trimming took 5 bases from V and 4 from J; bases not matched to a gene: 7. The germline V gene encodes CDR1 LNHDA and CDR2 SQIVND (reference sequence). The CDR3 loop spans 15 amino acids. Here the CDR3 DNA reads TGTGCCAGTAGTCTGCGACAGGGGAGGAATCAGCCCCAGCATTTT. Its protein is CASSLRQGRNQPQHF.

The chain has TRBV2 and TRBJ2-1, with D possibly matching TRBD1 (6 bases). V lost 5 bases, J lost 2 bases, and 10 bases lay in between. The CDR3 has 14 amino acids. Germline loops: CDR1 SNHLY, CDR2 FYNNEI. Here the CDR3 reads CASSIRGTYNEQFF. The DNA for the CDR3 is TGTGCCAGCAGTATTAGGGGGACCTACAATGAGCAGTTCTTC.

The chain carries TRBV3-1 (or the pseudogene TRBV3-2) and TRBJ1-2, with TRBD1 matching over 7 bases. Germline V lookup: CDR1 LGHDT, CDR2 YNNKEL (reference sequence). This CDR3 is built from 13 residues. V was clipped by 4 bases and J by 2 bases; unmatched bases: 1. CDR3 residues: CASSPTGNYGYTF. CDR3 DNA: TGTGCCAGCAGCCCGACAGGGAACTATGGCTACACCTTC.

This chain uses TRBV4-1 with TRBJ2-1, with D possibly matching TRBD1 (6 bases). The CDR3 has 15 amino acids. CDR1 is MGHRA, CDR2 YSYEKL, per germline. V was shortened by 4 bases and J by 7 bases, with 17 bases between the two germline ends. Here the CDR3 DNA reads TGCGCCAGCAGCCTTCAGGGGTACCTGGGGAATGAGCAGTTCTTC. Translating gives CASSLQGYLGNEQFF.